A selection of T cell receptor beta chains follows, all from one sample in a study of T cell clusters in autoimmune cytopenias. TCRdb reprocessed the multiplex PCR reads, keeping one entry per CDR3 protein, no DNA. The table lists roughly 3,000 distinct CDR3 sequences. The sample was also reused in another study, on T cell repertoires in aging, cancer and after chemotherapy.

The sample comprised peripheral blood. The source of these receptors is a human donor in good health. CDR3s include the opening cysteine and the closing phenylalanine or tryptophan. Not every row has a clone size; where given, it reads once, few, many or a size class.

J gene,V gene,clone size,CDR3 protein
TRBJ1-2,TRBV5-4,medium-sized,CASSLGGQGRYGYTF
TRBJ2-7,TRBV7-2,medium-sized,CASSLAGLSYEQYF
TRBJ1-1,TRBV6-1,NA,CASSSAGAPNAEAFF
TRBJ2-7,TRBV15,medium-sized,CATSRDLGRGSYEQYF
TRBJ1-5,TRBV14,NA,CASSQEPTGPPGADRGQPQHF
TRBJ1-2,TRBV18,medium-sized,CASSPGQVWYTF
TRBJ2-2,TRBV30,medium-sized,CAWSTKRTGELFF
TRBJ2-2,TRBV19,NA,CASSPGLAGGPGNTGELFF
TRBJ2-3,TRBV10-3,medium-sized,CAISESGRGEQYF
TRBJ1-4,TRBV27,medium-sized,CASSRTGAGEKLFF
TRBJ1-4,TRBV24-1,NA,CATSGAGGPNDKLFF
TRBJ2-2,TRBV5-5,medium-sized,CASSSGGQGNTGELFF
TRBJ2-7,TRBV20-1,medium-sized,CSASGSGSLPEQYF
TRBJ2-1,TRBV5-4,medium-sized,CASSPGAGPYNEQFF
TRBJ2-3,TRBV20-1,medium-sized,CSASKDRGSTDTQYF
TRBJ1-6,TRBV13,medium-sized,CASSFGSSYNSPLHF
TRBJ1-1,TRBV28,NA,CASSSGPMNTEAFF
TRBJ2-5,TRBV19,medium-sized,CASSKRTGEGVWSQYF
TRBJ2-5,TRBV7-2,NA,CASSPRTSGRGETQYF
TRBJ2-4,TRBV12-3/TRBV12-4,medium-sized,CASSPRIGGKNIQYF
TRBJ1-6,TRBV4-2,NA,CASSPQNNSPLHF
TRBJ2-3,TRBV29-1,large,CSVGRGSSTDTQYF
TRBJ2-1,TRBV18,medium-sized,CASSPPTLRSEQFF
TRBJ1-3,TRBV7-2,NA,CASTTSSGFGNTIYF
TRBJ2-5,TRBV12-3/TRBV12-4,medium-sized,CASSFRGTQETQYF
TRBJ2-7,TRBV5-5,medium-sized,CASSFAHEYEQYF
TRBJ2-7,TRBV20-1,NA,CSARRQVNYEQYF
TRBJ2-5,TRBV29-1,hyperexpanded,CSVVGTSGQETQYF
TRBJ1-2,TRBV19,medium-sized,CASSWGTGGVYGYTF
TRBJ2-1,TRBV11-2,NA,CASSSPRVWGGTSYNEQFF
TRBJ2-3,TRBV7-2,medium-sized,CASSFVSGASSNTQYF
TRBJ1-2,TRBV7-2,NA,CASSLDREPSGYTF
TRBJ2-2,TRBV19,large,CATTSALSSTGELFF